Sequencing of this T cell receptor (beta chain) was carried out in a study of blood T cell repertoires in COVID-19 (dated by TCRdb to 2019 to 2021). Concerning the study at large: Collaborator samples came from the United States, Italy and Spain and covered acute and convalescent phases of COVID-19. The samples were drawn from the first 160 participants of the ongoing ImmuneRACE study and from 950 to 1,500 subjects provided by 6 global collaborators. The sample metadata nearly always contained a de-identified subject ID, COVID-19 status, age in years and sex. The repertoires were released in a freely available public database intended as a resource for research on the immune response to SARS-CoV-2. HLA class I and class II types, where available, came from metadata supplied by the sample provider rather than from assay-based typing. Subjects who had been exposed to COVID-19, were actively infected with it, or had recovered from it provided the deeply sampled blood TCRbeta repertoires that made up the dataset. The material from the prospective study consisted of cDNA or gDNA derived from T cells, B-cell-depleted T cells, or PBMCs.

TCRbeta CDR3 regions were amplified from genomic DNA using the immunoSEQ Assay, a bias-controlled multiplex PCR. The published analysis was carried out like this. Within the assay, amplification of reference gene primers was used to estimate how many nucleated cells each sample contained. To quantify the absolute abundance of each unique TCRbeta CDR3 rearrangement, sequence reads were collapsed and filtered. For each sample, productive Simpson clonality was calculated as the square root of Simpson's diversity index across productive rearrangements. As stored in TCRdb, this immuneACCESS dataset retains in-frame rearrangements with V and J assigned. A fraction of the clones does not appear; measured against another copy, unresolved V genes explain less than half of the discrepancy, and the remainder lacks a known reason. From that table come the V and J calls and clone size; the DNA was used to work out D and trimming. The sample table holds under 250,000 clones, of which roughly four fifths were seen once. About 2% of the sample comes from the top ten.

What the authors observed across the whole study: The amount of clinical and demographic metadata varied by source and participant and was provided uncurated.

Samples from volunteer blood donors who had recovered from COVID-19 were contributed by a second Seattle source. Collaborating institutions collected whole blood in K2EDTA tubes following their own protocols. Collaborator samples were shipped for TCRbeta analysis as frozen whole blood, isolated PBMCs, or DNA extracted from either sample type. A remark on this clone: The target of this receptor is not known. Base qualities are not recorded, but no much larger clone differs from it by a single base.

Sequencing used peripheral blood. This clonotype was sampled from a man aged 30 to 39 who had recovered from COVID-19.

The CDR3 region has the sequence CSARRTEAFF. The DNA is TGCAGTGCTCGGAGGACTGAAGCTTTCTTT. The chain uses TRBV20-1 and TRBJ1-1; the D gene is unclear. From cysteine to phenylalanine, the CDR3 is 10 amino acids long. The CDR3 DNA has 30 bases and is translated from base 1. Reading the germline V gene (reference sequence) gives CDR1 DFQATT and CDR2 SNEGSKA. Between the V and J ends, shortened by 5 bases and 5 bases respectively, the junction contains 6 bases.